One and the same sample provided the 24 T cell receptor beta chains below, sequenced in a study of blood T cell repertoires in COVID-19. The protocol was immunoSEQ multiplex PCR, while the TCRdb copy is restricted to in-frame clones and leaves out a portion. In the table there are 150,000 to 200,000 clones, around 86% of which are singletons. Specimen: peripheral blood. These receptors were obtained from a woman aged 40 to 50 with acute or convalescent COVID-19.

This chain joins TRBV7-9 and TRBJ1-4; 8 nucleotides agree with TRBD1. The junction had 25 bases not matched to a gene; V was cut back by 4 bases and J by 12 bases. The CDR3 totals 19 residues. CDR1 SEHNR and CDR2 FQNEAQ come from the germline V gene (reference sequence). The CDR3 DNA follows: TGTGCCAGCAGCTCACCACGAGGGACAGGAGCTCCCTTAGCTCCTGAACTGTTTTTT. Translated: CASSSPRGTGAPLAPELFF.

This clone was observed a handful of times. The chain uses TRBV7-2 and TRBJ2-3; 7 bases match TRBD2. V lost 6 bases and J lost 2; bases outside the gene matches: 11. Germline V lookup: CDR1 SGHTA, CDR2 FQGNSA. The CDR3 has 16 amino acids. DNA for the CDR3: TGTGCCAGCAGTTCGCCCCTAGCGGTGATCACAGATACGCAGTATTTT. Protein: CASSSPLAVITDTQYF.

This clone was counted a single time. This chain links TRBV7-9 with TRBJ1-3; the D is unclear. The CDR3 is 16 amino acids. Germline V gene data show CDR1 as SEHNR and CDR2 as FQNEAQ (reference sequence). V was pared by 1 base and J by 8 bases, with 18 bases between. CDR3 sequence reads: CASSLGVFRGRYTIYF. In DNA, the CDR3 is TGTGCCAGCAGCTTAGGAGTCTTCAGAGGGCGATACACCATATATTTT. The full variable domain, its missing parts supplied by reference TRBV7-9 and TRBJ1-3, is DTGVSQNPRHKITKRGQNVTFRCDPISEHNRLYWYRQTLGQGPEFLTYFQNEAQLEKSRLLSDRFSAERPKGSFSTLEIQRTEQGDSAMYLCASSLGVFRGRYTIYFGEGSWLTVV.

V gene TRBV5-8 combines with J gene TRBJ2-3, with TRBD2 identical over 12 bases. The CDR3 consists of 17 residues. Unmatched junction bases numbered 7, after V lost 1 base and J lost 4 bases. Germline V CDR1 and CDR2: SGHTS, YDEGEE. In nucleotides, the CDR3 is TGTGCCAGCAGCTTGAGCTTGGCTAGCGGGGGGGCAGATACGCAGTATTTT. Protein product: CASSLSLASGGADTQYF.

The J gene is TRBJ2-1, the V gene TRBV7-6; 12 bases line up with TRBD2. V was clipped by 1 base and J by 10 bases; unmatched bases: 8. The CDR3 sequence is 16 residues long. Germline V gene lookup returns CDR1 SGHVS and CDR2 FNYEAQ. This CDR3 is CASSLGASGGAQEQFF. The CDR3 DNA reads TGTGCCAGCAGCTTAGGGGCTAGCGGGGGGGCCCAGGAGCAGTTCTTC. The full variable domain, in which reference TRBV7-6 and TRBJ2-1 provide the parts outside the CDR3, is GAGVSQSPRYKVTKRGQDVALRCDPISGHVSLYWYRQALGQGPEFLTYFNYEAQQDKSGLPNDRFSAERPEGSISTLTIQRTEQRDSAMYRCASSLGASGGAQEQFFGPGTRLTVL.

This sequence joins TRBV30 and TRBJ1-5; tentatively, D is TRBD1 (6 bases). Trimming shortened V by 8 bases and J by 2 bases, and 13 bases separated the two germline ends. The germline CDR1 and CDR2 sequences are GTSNPN and SVGIG (reference sequence). The CDR3 runs 13 residues. The CDR3 sequence: CATGTTGNQPQHF. The CDR3 DNA follows: TGTGCCACTGGGACAACCGGCAATCAGCCCCAGCATTTT.

The rearrangement uses TRBV28 and TRBJ1-5, with D unresolved. Trimming pared 9 bases from V and 6 bases from J, leaving 21 bases between. The germline CDR1 and CDR2 sequences are MDHEN and SYDVKM. The CDR3 is 15 amino acids. CDR3 in DNA: TGTGCCAGTCATTACCGGGGTGCCCACGGTCAGCCCCAGCATTTT. Its protein is CASHYRGAHGQPQHF. The full variable domain, its missing parts supplied by reference TRBV28 and TRBJ1-5, is DVKVTQSSRYLVKRTGEKVFLECVQDMDHENMFWYRQDPGLGLRLIYFSYDVKMKEKGDIPEGYSVSREKKERFSLILESASTNQTSMYLCASHYRGAHGQPQHFGDGTRLSIL.

This chain links TRBV29-1 with TRBJ2-1; D perhaps matches TRBD1 (5 bases). CDR1 SQVTM and CDR2 ANQGSEA come from the germline V gene. CDR3 length: 11 amino acids. V lost 7 bases, J lost 5 bases, and 9 bases lay in between. In nucleotides, the CDR3 is TGCAGCGCTTCCAGGGACAATGAGCAGTTCTTC. Its protein is CSASRDNEQFF.

The chain joins TRBV27 to TRBJ1-5, with unresolved D. The CDR3 consists of 14 residues. V shed 6 bases and J shed 10 bases, with 19 bases lying between them. The germline V gene has CDR1 MNHEY and CDR2 SMNVEV (reference sequence). This chain's CDR3 is CASSPGALQSPQHF. The CDR3, as DNA: TGTGCCAGCAGCCCGGGAGCACTCCAATCACCCCAGCATTTT.

The chain has TRBV5-1 and TRBJ2-7, with TRBD1 matching over 9 bases. V lost 0 bases and J lost 4; bases outside the gene matches: 5. Per the germline V gene, CDR1 is SGHRS and CDR2 is YFSETQ. The CDR3 has 15 residues. The CDR3 nucleotides read TGCGCCAGCAGCTTGGGAACAGGGGGCGGTTACGAGCAGTACTTC. Protein product: CASSLGTGGGYEQYF.

This clone occurred many times. One junction end disagrees with the germline gene, perhaps due to a read error. V is TRBV19 and J is TRBJ2-7; weak D call: TRBD1 (5 bases). Germline CDR1 is LNHDA and CDR2 is SQIVND (reference sequence). CDR3 length: 11 amino acids. The DNA for the CDR3 is TGTGCCAGTAGTATGGGGCTTTACAAGATATTC. Translating gives CASSMGLYKIF.

The CDR3 DNA reads TGTGCCACCAGTGATCGTTCCCCGATAGCGGGAGTGGACAATGAGCAGTTCTTC. This codes for CATSDRSPIAGVDNEQFF. The rearrangement links TRBV24-1 to TRBJ2-1; the match to TRBD2 covers 9 bases. Trimming took 3 bases from V and 5 from J; bases not matched to a gene: 13. The germline V gene has CDR1 KGHDR and CDR2 SFDVKD. This CDR3 spans 18 amino acids.

The CDR3, as DNA: TGCAGCGTGCTCACAGGAACCCTCTACGAGCAGTACTTC. Translation gives CSVLTGTLYEQYF. The chain has TRBV29-1 and TRBJ2-7; D perhaps matches TRBD1 (5 bases). From germline, CDR1 is SQVTM and CDR2 ANQGSEA. The V gene lost 6 bases and the J gene lost 3 bases, with 15 bases spanning the gap. There are 13 residues in the CDR3.

This clone was counted a single time. This rearrangement joins TRBV11-2 to TRBJ1-1; D may be TRBD1 (6 bases). The CDR3 consists of 14 residues. Per germline, CDR1 SGHAT and CDR2 FQNNGV. V was pared by 5 bases and J by 6 bases, with 16 bases between. In DNA form, the CDR3 reads TGTGCCAGCAGCCCTACCCGACAGGTCGCTGAAGCTTTCTTT. This translates into CASSPTRQVAEAFF.

To note about this clone: Other DNA sequences from this sample encode an identical CDR3 as well. In DNA, the CDR3 is TGCGCCAGCAGCCAAGATCGGGAACAGCCCCAGCATTTT. It codes for CASSQDREQPQHF. V gene TRBV4-1 combines with J gene TRBJ1-5; D unresolved. The length of the CDR3 is 13 residues. V was cut by 0 bases and J by 7 bases, with 7 bases left in between. Germline V lookup: CDR1 MGHRA, CDR2 YSYEKL.

The chain has TRBV2 and TRBJ2-2, with a weak D call TRBD2 (5 bases). V gave up 6 bases and J gave up 5 bases, with 16 bases separating them. The germline CDR1 and CDR2 sequences are SNHLY and FYNNEI. The CDR3 totals 15 residues. The CDR3 bases are TGTGCCAGCAGAGCCTTGAGCGGAAGGACCGGGGAGCTGTTTTTT. Protein product: CASRALSGRTGELFF.

CDR3 in DNA: TGTGCCAGCAGCTTAGGGGCCCAGAACTATGGCTACACCTTC. As protein: CASSLGAQNYGYTF. The V and J genes are TRBV5-5 and TRBJ1-2, with D perhaps TRBD1 (5 bases). Germline CDR1 and CDR2: SGHKS and YYEKEE (reference sequence). Trimming took off 2 bases at V and 2 bases at J, with 10 bases between the two ends. The length of the CDR3 is 14 residues. The full variable domain, its missing parts supplied by reference TRBV5-5 and TRBJ1-2, is DAGVTQSPTHLIKTRGQQVTLRCSPISGHKSVSWYQQVLGQGPQFIFQYYEKEERGRGNFPDRFSARQFPNYSSELNVNALLLGDSALYLCASSLGAQNYGYTFGSGTRLTVV.

Here the CDR3 DNA reads TGTGCCAGCAGCAGCGGACTAGCGGGGAACACAGATACGCAGTATTTT. Amino acid sequence: CASSSGLAGNTDTQYF. The V gene is TRBV7-9, the J gene TRBJ2-3; 12 bases fit TRBD2. There are 16 residues in the CDR3. The V gene's germline CDR1 is SEHNR and CDR2 FQNEAQ (reference sequence). V lost 5 bases, J lost 2 bases, and 5 bases stayed unmatched.

This rearrangement joins TRBV7-9 to TRBJ1-5, with 8 nucleotides matching TRBD1. The V gene's germline CDR1 is SEHNR and CDR2 FQNEAQ (reference sequence). This CDR3 has 18 residues. Trimming removed 6 bases from V and 4 bases from J; junction bases left unmatched: 17. The CDR3 DNA is TGTGCCAGCAGTCAGGCCCCGGGACAGGCCCCTTATAATCAGCCCCAGCATTTT. Its translation: CASSQAPGQAPYNQPQHF.

This clone has a single count. Here the CDR3 DNA reads TGTGCCAGCAGTTTCGGACAAGTCAAAAACATTCAGTACTTC. As protein: CASSFGQVKNIQYF. The chain has TRBV28 and TRBJ2-4; perhaps TRBD1 as D (5 bases). V shed 3 bases and J shed 3 bases, with 9 bases lying between them. This CDR3 has 14 amino acids. The V gene's germline CDR1 is MDHEN and CDR2 SYDVKM. The variable domain in full, completed from reference TRBV28 and TRBJ2-4, reads DVKVTQSSRYLVKRTGEKVFLECVQDMDHENMFWYRQDPGLGLRLIYFSYDVKMKEKGDIPEGYSVSREKKERFSLILESASTNQTSMYLCASSFGQVKNIQYFGAGTRLSVL.

V gene TRBV18 combines with J gene TRBJ2-5, with 9 bases identical to TRBD1. Germline CDR1 is KGHSH and CDR2 is LQKENI. The CDR3 length is 15 residues. V gave up 3 bases and J gave up 2 bases; unmatched junction bases: 4. The CDR3 coding sequence is TGTGCCAGCTCACCCACAGGGGGCCTGCAAGAGACCCAGTACTTC. It translates to CASSPTGGLQETQYF.

The chain is built from TRBV7-9 and TRBJ2-2, with a possible D match to TRBD1 (5 bases). Trimming took off 6 bases at V and 6 bases at J, with 8 bases between the two ends. The germline V gene encodes CDR1 SEHNR and CDR2 FQNEAQ (reference sequence). This CDR3 has 12 residues. CDR3 sequence: CASSQGSGELFF. The DNA of the CDR3 is TGTGCCAGCAGTCAGGGTTCCGGGGAGCTGTTTTTT.

The genes are TRBV29-1 and TRBJ2-2, with a tentative D call TRBD1 (6 bases). The V and J ends lost 6 bases and 5 bases respectively, with 7 bases between them. Looked up from germline, CDR1 is SQVTM and CDR2 is ANQGSEA. This CDR3 comprises 11 residues. CDR3 loop: CSVDRTGELFF. Here the CDR3 DNA reads TGCAGCGTAGACAGGACCGGGGAGCTGTTTTTT.

The rearrangement uses TRBV24-1 and TRBJ2-1; unclear D gene. The CDR3 spans 17 residues. Per germline, CDR1 KGHDR and CDR2 SFDVKD. V lost 2 bases, J lost 0 bases, and 13 bases lay in between. The chain's CDR3 is CATSDSRLVSSYNEQFF. CDR3 coding DNA: TGTGCCACCAGTGATTCGAGGTTGGTAAGCTCCTACAATGAGCAGTTCTTC.